The 23 T cell receptor beta chains presented below share a single source sample, sequenced in a study of T cell repertoires in ileal Crohn's disease. As to time point: inflamed ileum from the surgical specimen. Assay used: immunoSEQ multiplex PCR; TCRdb lists only in-frame clones, some missing. This table has approximately 15,000 clones, roughly 76% appearing once. The sample taken for sequencing was ileal tissue. Receptors originate from an adult with Crohn's disease.

This clone has a single count. The identical CDR3 is also encoded by other nucleotide sequences in the sample. The rearrangement links TRBV5-1 to TRBJ1-1; TRBD1 agrees at 11 bases. The CDR3 consists of 16 residues. The germline V gene has CDR1 SGHRS and CDR2 YFSETQ. The V and J ends lost 2 bases and 5 bases, in that order; junction bases with no gene match: 8. The CDR3 DNA follows: TGCGCCAGCAGCTTAGGGACAGGGGGTTTTGGAACTGAAGCTTTCTTT. This gives the protein CASSLGTGGFGTEAFF.

This sequence joins TRBV4-1 and TRBJ2-7, with 7 bases fitting TRBD1. This CDR3 contains 14 residues. The V gene's germline CDR1 is MGHRA and CDR2 YSYEKL. The junction had 2 bases not matched to a gene; V was cut back by 0 bases and J by 3 bases. CDR3 DNA sequence: TGCGCCAGCAGCCAAGAGACAGGGCACTACGAGCAGTACTTC. Protein: CASSQETGHYEQYF.

The chain couples TRBV11-3 to TRBJ2-7; 15 nucleotides agree with TRBD2. V shed 4 bases and J 5 bases; nucleotides not matched to a gene: 9. Per the germline V gene, CDR1 is SGHNT and CDR2 is YENEEA. This CDR3 is built from 17 residues. This CDR3 reads CASSSGLAGGPLDEQYF. CDR3 DNA: TGTGCCAGCAGCTCCGGACTAGCGGGAGGGCCCCTTGACGAGCAGTACTTC.

The chain joins TRBV2 to TRBJ2-5, with 9 bases matching TRBD2. Germline V gene sequence: CDR1 SNHLY, CDR2 FYNNEI. J lost 10 bases, V lost 3 bases, and 12 bases had no gene match. This CDR3 spans 15 amino acids. CDR3 nucleotide sequence: TGTGCCAGCAGTGAGGGACTAGCACGGGGATCGGGCCAGTACTTC. Translation gives CASSEGLARGSGQYF.

This rearrangement joins TRBV18 to TRBJ2-7, with D unclear. Trimming cost V 2 bases and J 6 bases, with 20 bases left between them. Germline V gene lookup returns CDR1 KGHSH and CDR2 LQKENI. The CDR3 consists of 16 residues. CDR3 residues: CASSPGHLGVSGEQYF. CDR3 DNA: TGTGCCAGCTCACCAGGGCATCTTGGGGTATCGGGCGAGCAGTACTTC.

This sequence joins TRBV7-6 and TRBJ2-5, with TRBD1 as a possible D gene (5 bases). Trimming shortened V by 5 bases and J by 5 bases, and 21 bases separated the two germline ends. This CDR3 contains 16 residues. The germline V gene has CDR1 SGHVS and CDR2 FNYEAQ. The CDR3 spells CASSPGAGRVRETQYF. The CDR3 bases are TGTGCCAGCAGCCCTGGGGCCGGACGGGTCAGGGAGACCCAGTACTTC.

By frequency in the sample, this clone is medium-sized. The CDR3: CASSLEGGRQASYEQYF. CDR3 in DNA: TGTGCCAGCAGCTTAGAAGGCGGTCGGCAGGCCTCCTACGAGCAGTACTTC. The chain is built from TRBV7-6 and TRBJ2-7; no clear D. The CDR3 is 17 amino acids. Germline V gives CDR1 SGHVS, CDR2 FNYEAQ. The ends were cut back, 1 base at V and 0 bases at J, with 16 bases in the middle.

The chain links TRBV5-5 to TRBJ1-4; TRBD1 agrees at 8 bases. CDR1 is SGHKS and CDR2 is YYEKEE in the germline V gene (reference sequence). The junction had 8 bases not matched to a gene; V was cut back by 2 bases and J by 5 bases. There are 16 residues in the CDR3. The chain's CDR3 is CASSFQSGQGNEKLFF. CDR3 sequence (DNA): TGTGCCAGCAGCTTCCAATCCGGACAGGGAAATGAAAAACTGTTTTTT.

This clone was detected a few times. The V gene is TRBV2, the J gene TRBJ2-7; D unresolved. This CDR3 is 13 amino acids long. CDR1 and CDR2 (germline): SNHLY, FYNNEI. The V end lost 4 bases, the J end lost 0 bases, and 7 bases lay between the germline ends. CDR3 nucleotide sequence: TGTGCCAGCAGTGCCCTCTCCTCCTACGAGCAGTACTTC. Protein product: CASSALSSYEQYF.

The chain recombines TRBV29-1 with TRBJ2-7; weak D call: TRBD2 (6 bases). The V gene lost 0 bases and the J gene lost 6 bases, with 15 bases spanning the gap. The CDR3 is 14 residues long. In germline, CDR1 is SQVTM, CDR2 ANQGSEA. The CDR3 nucleotides read TGCAGCGTTGAAGAAGGCGGAGGGAGGAGCGAGCAGTACTTC. It codes for CSVEEGGGRSEQYF.

This chain links TRBV7-3 with TRBJ2-3; 7 bases align to TRBD2. V dropped 3 bases and J dropped 3; count of bases not matched to a gene: 0. The CDR3 consists of 13 residues. Germline-derived CDR1 and CDR2 are SGHTA and FQGTGA. CDR3 nucleotides: TGTGCCAGCAGCTTGGGGGGGACAGATACGCAGTATTTT. It codes for CASSLGGTDTQYF.

The chain couples TRBV29-1 to TRBJ2-7; 10 bases align to TRBD1. CDR1 and CDR2 (germline): SQVTM, ANQGSEA. J lost 3 bases, V lost 3 bases, and 5 bases had no gene match. The CDR3 runs to 14 residues. The CDR3 nucleotides read TGCAGCGTTGAGAGGGACAGGGGAGACTACGAGCAGTACTTC. Translated, it gives CSVERDRGDYEQYF.

Only a few counts were recorded for this clone. The chain links TRBV18 to TRBJ2-7; D ambiguous. V lost 3 bases to trimming and J lost 3 bases, with 9 bases between them. The germline V gene encodes CDR1 KGHSH and CDR2 LQKENI. This CDR3 is built from 13 residues. CDR3 sequence reads: CASSPGGVYEQYF. CDR3 sequence (DNA): TGTGCCAGCTCACCGGGTGGAGTCTACGAGCAGTACTTC. The whole variable domain, remainder taken from reference TRBV18 and TRBJ2-7, is NAGVMQNPRHLVRRRGQEARLRCSPMKGHSHVYWYRQLPEEGLKFMVYLQKENIIDESGMPKERFSAEFPKEGPSILRIQQVVRGDSAAYFCASSPGGVYEQYFGPGTRLTVT.

The rearrangement uses TRBV2 and TRBJ2-1; D is perhaps TRBD1 or TRBD2 (6 bases each). Per the germline V gene, CDR1 is SNHLY and CDR2 is FYNNEI. V was shortened by 3 bases and J by 8 bases, with 17 bases between the two germline ends. The CDR3 totals 15 residues. The CDR3 is CASSELGGFQDEQFF. The CDR3 DNA sequence: TGTGCCAGCAGTGAGTTAGGGGGGTTCCAGGATGAGCAGTTCTTC.

The chain couples TRBV5-6 to TRBJ2-3, with TRBD1 matching over 7 bases. V gave up 5 bases and J gave up 4 bases; unmatched junction bases: 7. This CDR3 has 14 amino acids. The germline V gene encodes CDR1 SGHDT and CDR2 YYEEEE. The CDR3 is CASRLQGWADTQYF. DNA for the CDR3: TGTGCCAGCAGACTACAGGGGTGGGCAGATACGCAGTATTTT.

This clone appeared a single time. The CDR3 nucleotides read TGTGCCAGAAGCTTGGGGACCTACGAGCAGTACTTC. This gives the protein CARSLGTYEQYF. This rearrangement joins TRBV5-3 to TRBJ2-7; D unclear. TRBV5-3 is marked as an open reading frame, function uncertain. The CDR3 has 12 amino acids. V was trimmed by 0 bases and J by 2 bases, leaving 3 bases between them.

This rearrangement joins TRBV29-1 to TRBJ2-5, with no clear D. The ends were cut back, 2 bases at V and 5 bases at J, with 6 bases in the middle. Germline-derived CDR1 and CDR2 are SQVTM and ANQGSEA. The CDR3 is 11 amino acids. The CDR3 region has the DNA TGCAGCGTTGAACCCGCGGAGACCCAGTACTTC. Translating it yields CSVEPAETQYF. Full variable domain (rest looked up from reference TRBV29-1 and TRBJ2-5): SAVISQKPSRDICQRGTSLTIQCQVDSQVTMMFWYRQQPGQSLTLIATANQGSEATYESGFVIDKFPISRPNLTFSTLTVSNMSPEDSSIYLCSVEPAETQYFGPGTRLLVL.

The chain combines TRBV18 with TRBJ2-3; perhaps D is TRBD1 or TRBD2 (5 bases each). The V end lost 2 bases, the J end lost 4 bases, and 7 bases lay between the germline ends. This CDR3 spans 13 amino acids. The V gene's germline CDR1 is KGHSH and CDR2 LQKENI. CDR3 DNA sequence: TGTGCCAGCTCACCAGGGGGAGCAGATACGCAGTATTTT. Amino acids: CASSPGGADTQYF.

V gene TRBV6-5 combines with J gene TRBJ1-1, with TRBD1 matching 8 bases. The CDR3 is made up of 16 amino acids. Germline CDR1 MNHEY, CDR2 SVGAGI. V shed 3 bases and J 0 bases; nucleotides not matched to a gene: 6. CDR3 amino acids: CASSYSGGDMNTEAFF. CDR3 DNA: TGTGCCAGCAGTTATTCAGGGGGCGACATGAACACTGAAGCTTTCTTT.

The J gene is TRBJ2-3, the V gene TRBV11-2; D remains unclear. Trimming cost V 3 bases and J 2 bases, with 6 bases left between them. CDR1 SGHAT and CDR2 FQNNGV come from the germline V gene. The CDR3 runs to 13 residues. The chain's CDR3 is CASSLFFTDTQYF. In DNA, the CDR3 is TGTGCCAGCAGCTTGTTTTTCACAGATACGCAGTATTTT.

The CDR3 DNA is TGTGCCATCAGTGAATCTGGGGGAAGTGAAAAACTGTTTTTT. Amino acids: CAISESGGSEKLFF. This chain uses TRBV10-3 with TRBJ1-4; maybe TRBD1 (5 bases). The V gene's germline CDR1 is ENHRY and CDR2 SYGVKD. The CDR3 is 14 amino acids. The V and J ends lost 3 bases and 7 bases respectively, with 12 bases between them.

By share, this clone ranks as large. The chain joins TRBV6-1 to TRBJ2-7; TRBD1 or TRBD2 may be the D gene (6 bases each). The CDR3 covers 13 residues. CDR1 and CDR2 from the germline V gene are MNHNS and SASEGT. V lost 8 bases and J 7 bases, leaving 18 bases between the germline ends. CDR3 sequence reads: CASLNGGGLEQYF. The DNA for the CDR3 is TGTGCCAGCTTGAATGGTGGGGGGCTGGAGCAGTACTTC.

The J gene is TRBJ2-7, the V gene TRBV10-1; D gene uncertain. The V and J ends lost 0 bases and 1 base respectively, with 7 bases between them. This CDR3 spans 14 amino acids. CDR1 is WNHNN, CDR2 SYGVQD, per germline (reference sequence). CDR3: CASSESGRSYEQYF. CDR3 nucleotide sequence: TGCGCCAGCAGTGAGTCCGGCAGATCCTACGAGCAGTACTTC.